These 25 T cell receptor beta chains were sequenced from one sample in a study of low-dose radiotherapy and immunotherapy resistance in tumors. Gene-specific TRAV and TRBV primers were used for first-strand cDNA, covering alpha and beta chains. Over 20 PCR cycles, TCRs were amplified from a constant-region primer and V-primer adapter. TCRdb independently ran MiXCR on the reads; one entry per CDR3 protein. The sample carries some 82,000 distinct CDR3 sequences, around 18% recorded once. Time point meaning: before trial treatment. The material was PBMCs, obtained before treatment. These receptors were taken from a male donor with prostate cancer.

This clonotype was seen repeatedly, ten times or more. This chain links TRBV7-6 with TRBJ2-5; D not certain. The CDR3 extends over 15 amino acids. CDR1 SGHVS and CDR2 FNYEAQ come from the germline V gene. V was clipped by 5 bases and J by 4 bases, with 17 bases between them. Here the CDR3 DNA reads TGTGCCAGCAGCCTACACTCAGCCTTGGGAGAGACCCAGTACTTC. Its protein product is CASSLHSALGETQYF.

The chain carries TRBV11-3 and TRBJ2-5, with TRBD1 matching over 12 bases. The CDR3 covers 16 residues. CDR1 SGHNT and CDR2 YENEEA come from the germline V gene. V dropped 5 bases and J dropped 5; count of bases not matched to a gene: 9. The CDR3 reads CASSQTGTGGVETQYF. CDR3 coding DNA: TGTGCCAGCAGCCAAACCGGGACAGGGGGCGTCGAGACCCAGTACTTC.

This clonotype showed up many times. This chain links TRBV5-4 with TRBJ2-7; 8 bases are shared with TRBD1. The CDR3 is 15 amino acids. CDR1 and CDR2 from the germline V gene are SGHNT and YYREEE (reference sequence). The J segment lost 1 base and the V segment lost 5 bases, leaving 8 bases of the junction unmatched. DNA for the CDR3: TGTGCCAGCAGTTATGTTACAGGGGGTTCCTACGAGCAGTACTTC. The encoded protein is CASSYVTGGSYEQYF.

The rearrangement joins TRBV20-1 to TRBJ2-3; the D gene is possibly TRBD2 (5 bases). Trimming pared 3 bases from V and 1 base from J, leaving 20 bases between. This CDR3 spans 17 amino acids. Germline lookup yields CDR1 DFQATT and CDR2 SNEGSKA (reference sequence). The CDR3 region has the DNA TGCAGTGCTAGCCTTTCCGGAGGCCACCAACGCACAGATACGCAGTATTTT. It specifies CSASLSGGHQRTDTQYF.

Regarding this clonotype: A far larger clone is one base from this, pointing to a likely read error. The chain combines TRBV3-1 with TRBJ2-7; tentatively, D is TRBD1 or TRBD2 (5 bases each). Germline lookup yields CDR1 LGHDT and CDR2 YNNKEL (reference sequence). This CDR3 region has 11 residues. Trimming shortened V by 6 bases and J by 7 bases, and 10 bases separated the two germline ends. Here the CDR3 reads CASSGGYEQYF. As DNA, the CDR3 is TGTGCCAGCAGTGGGGGTTATGAGCAGTACTTC.

This clonotype occurred many times. This chain joins TRBV5-4 and TRBJ1-6, with a tentative D call TRBD1 (6 bases). Germline V gives CDR1 SGHNT, CDR2 YYREEE (reference sequence). Trimming left V 4 bases short and J 4 bases short, with 9 bases between. The CDR3 extends over 14 amino acids. The CDR3 is CASSQQGYNSPLHF. CDR3 coding DNA: TGTGCCAGCAGCCAACAGGGTTATAATTCACCCCTCCACTTT.

The chain is built from TRBV15 and TRBJ1-1; no reliable D call. Germline CDR1 and CDR2: LNHNV and YYDKDF (reference sequence). The CDR3 is 18 amino acids. V shed 3 bases and J shed 4 bases, with 24 bases lying between them. Here the CDR3 reads CATSSNAGPRRETTEAFF. Written as DNA, the CDR3 is TGTGCCACCAGCAGCAATGCGGGTCCAAGGAGGGAAACCACTGAAGCTTTCTTT.

This clonotype was observed at least ten times. This CDR3 reads CSARTSGDEQFF. CDR3 nucleotides: TGCAGCGCCCGGACTAGCGGCGATGAGCAGTTCTTC. The chain has TRBV29-1 and TRBJ2-1; TRBD2 aligns across 10 bases. The J segment lost 8 bases and the V segment lost 7 bases, leaving 5 bases of the junction unmatched. Per germline, CDR1 SQVTM and CDR2 ANQGSEA. The CDR3 covers 12 residues.

This chain connects TRBV5-1 to TRBJ2-5; TRBD1 matches at 9 bases. J gave up 5 bases and V 4 bases, and 6 bases lay outside the gene matches. The germline V gene encodes CDR1 SGHRS and CDR2 YFSETQ. CDR3 length: 14 amino acids. CDR3 amino acids: CASSDTGGVETQYF. CDR3 bases: TGCGCCAGCAGCGACACAGGGGGCGTCGAGACCCAGTACTTC. Full variable domain (rest looked up from reference TRBV5-1 and TRBJ2-5): KAGVTQTPRYLIKTRGQQVTLSCSPISGHRSVSWYQQTPGQGLQFLFEYFSETQRNKGNFPGRFSGRQFSNSRSEMNVSTLELGDSALYLCASSDTGGVETQYFGPGTRLLVL.

This clonotype has at least ten counts. The chain couples TRBV7-2 to TRBJ2-7; TRBD2 matches at 7 bases. Trimming cost V 7 bases and J 5 bases; bases outside gene matches: 11. CDR1 SGHTA and CDR2 FQGNSA come from the germline V gene. The CDR3 is 14 residues long. The CDR3 DNA is TGTGCCAGCAACGAGCGGGGCGACGCGCACGAGCAGTACTTC. This sequence encodes CASNERGDAHEQYF.

V is TRBV7-3 and J is TRBJ2-3, with unresolved D. Germline V CDR1 and CDR2: SGHTA, FQGTGA. V lost 5 bases to trimming and J lost 1 base, with 13 bases between them. This CDR3 contains 15 residues. The CDR3 DNA follows: TGTGCCAGCAGCCCCTATATAACTCGCACAGATACGCAGTATTTT. Its protein is CASSPYITRTDTQYF.

This clonotype was observed at least ten times. This chain links TRBV4-3 with TRBJ2-3; 10 nucleotides align to TRBD2. CDR3 size: 16 residues. Germline V lookup: CDR1 LGHNA, CDR2 YSLEER. Trimming at V came to 4 bases and at J to 1 base, leaving 5 bases not matched to a gene. CDR3 residues: CASSRELAGRTDTQYF. The CDR3 coding sequence is TGCGCCAGCAGCCGAGAACTAGCGGGACGCACAGATACGCAGTATTTT.

The sample holds many counts of this clonotype. This sequence joins TRBV5-1 and TRBJ1-1; 7 nucleotides agree with TRBD1. This CDR3 comprises 17 residues. Germline CDR1 reads SGHRS; CDR2 reads YFSETQ. The trim removed 4 bases at V and 1 base at J, leaving 13 bases unmatched. CDR3 in amino acids: CASSVARDSDGNTEAFF. CDR3 DNA sequence: TGCGCCAGCAGCGTAGCCCGGGACAGCGACGGGAACACTGAAGCTTTCTTT.

This clonotype was seen ten or more times. V is TRBV28 and J is TRBJ1-1; a possible D gene is TRBD1 (6 bases). V shed 4 bases and J shed 1 base, with 16 bases lying between them. In germline, CDR1 is MDHEN, CDR2 SYDVKM. The CDR3 spans 16 residues. The CDR3 here is CASSSAGGGRNTEAFF. DNA of the CDR3: TGTGCCAGCAGTTCCGCGGGTGGGGGGCGGAACACTGAAGCTTTCTTT.

This clonotype was counted ten times or more. The rearrangement joins TRBV28 to TRBJ1-4, with D unresolved. Trimming shortened V by 1 base and J by 3 bases, and 3 bases separated the two germline ends. The CDR3 loop spans 13 amino acids. Germline assignment: CDR1 MDHEN and CDR2 SYDVKM. The CDR3 loop reads CASSLFANEKLFF. The CDR3 nucleotides read TGTGCCAGCAGTTTATTTGCTAATGAAAAACTGTTTTTT.

This clonotype has a count of ten or more. The rearrangement joins TRBV19 to TRBJ1-2; 9 bases are shared with TRBD1. The CDR3 is made up of 16 amino acids. The germline CDR1 and CDR2 sequences are LNHDA and SQIVND (reference sequence). V shed 6 bases and J 6 bases; nucleotides not matched to a gene: 14. CDR3 in amino acids: CASSKTQGALIDGYTF. The CDR3 DNA reads as TGTGCCAGTAGCAAAACACAGGGGGCCTTAATCGATGGCTACACCTTC.

Many counts were recorded for this clonotype. The V and J genes are TRBV5-4 and TRBJ2-5; 9 bases align to TRBD2. In germline, CDR1 is SGHNT, CDR2 YYREEE (reference sequence). The CDR3 is 14 amino acids. J lost 2 bases, V lost 4 bases, and 3 bases had no gene match. The CDR3 region is CASSGAGGQETQYF. The CDR3 DNA reads TGTGCCAGCAGCGGAGCGGGGGGTCAAGAGACCCAGTACTTC.

Comments on this clonotype: Since a far larger clone is one base different, this is likely a read error. The rearrangement uses TRBV28 and TRBJ2-7; D is ambiguous. Per the germline V gene, CDR1 is MDHEN and CDR2 is SYDVKM. V lost 5 bases and J lost 7, with 21 bases in between. The CDR3 runs to 15 residues. The chain's CDR3 is CASSQPTPSYNEQYF. The CDR3 DNA follows: TGTGCCAGCAGTCAGCCGACTCCCAGCTACAATGAGCAGTACTTC.

There are many counts of this clonotype. V is TRBV5-1 and J is TRBJ2-3; the match to TRBD2 covers 9 bases. The V and J ends lost 4 bases and 3 bases, in that order; junction bases with no gene match: 15. The CDR3 is 18 residues long. Germline V gene lookup returns CDR1 SGHRS and CDR2 YFSETQ. Here the CDR3 DNA reads TGCGCCAGCAGCCCCACTGTTCGTGCGGGAGGGGAAACAGATACGCAGTATTTT. Amino acids: CASSPTVRAGGETDTQYF. Complete variable domain (other parts from reference TRBV5-1 and TRBJ2-3): KAGVTQTPRYLIKTRGQQVTLSCSPISGHRSVSWYQQTPGQGLQFLFEYFSETQRNKGNFPGRFSGRQFSNSRSEMNVSTLELGDSALYLCASSPTVRAGGETDTQYFGPGTRLTVL.

This clonotype is termed medium-sized. The rearrangement uses TRBV28 and TRBJ1-1; D is undetermined. The CDR3 length is 16 residues. Trimming stripped 6 bases from V and 4 bases from J, with 21 bases between. Germline V gene lookup returns CDR1 MDHEN and CDR2 SYDVKM. CDR3 in amino acids: CASRKWGIGNPTEAFF. CDR3 in DNA: TGTGCCAGCAGGAAATGGGGTATAGGGAATCCCACTGAAGCTTTCTTT.

This clonotype has ten or more counts. The chain joins TRBV12-3 or TRBV12-4 to TRBJ2-5, with D unclear. The V end lost 5 bases, the J end lost 1 base, and 14 bases lay between the germline ends. The CDR3 sequence is 15 residues long. In nucleotides, the CDR3 is TGTGCCAGCAGTACCCCCGCAGGTGCCCAAGAGACCCAGTACTTC. It specifies CASSTPAGAQETQYF.

This clonotype was picked up many times. The J gene is TRBJ2-1, the V gene TRBV5-1; 12 bases are a match to TRBD2. The CDR3 extends over 20 amino acids. V lost 4 bases and J lost 0; bases outside the gene matches: 14. The germline V gene has CDR1 SGHRS and CDR2 YFSETQ. The CDR3 loop is CASSGQPGLAGPSSYNEQFF. Here the CDR3 DNA reads TGCGCCAGCAGCGGGCAACCGGGACTAGCGGGCCCGAGCTCCTACAATGAGCAGTTCTTC.

The chain combines TRBV6-5 with TRBJ2-3, with 8 positions matching TRBD2. CDR3 length: 15 residues. Unmatched junction bases numbered 5, after V lost 2 bases and J lost 4 bases. CDR1 and CDR2 from the germline V gene are MNHEY and SVGAGI. CDR3 loop: CASSYGGGPPDTQYF. Here the CDR3 DNA reads TGTGCCAGCAGTTACGGCGGGGGGCCCCCAGATACGCAGTATTTT.

In its sample, this clonotype was seen many times. The CDR3 sequence is CASKVYRGIVTDTQYF. CDR3 DNA: TGTGCCAGCAAAGTTTATCGGGGGATCGTAACAGATACGCAGTATTTT. The rearrangement uses TRBV6-5 and TRBJ2-3, with TRBD2 as a possible D gene (6 bases). From germline, CDR1 is MNHEY and CDR2 SVGAGI. The CDR3 is 16 residues long. With 7 bases removed from V and 3 bases from J, the gap between germline ends came to 20 bases.

The sample holds many counts of this clonotype. The CDR3 DNA reads TGTGCCATCTTGGGCGGGGGTTCCGGGGAGCTGTTTTTT. Protein product: CAILGGGSGELFF. V is TRBV10-3 and J is TRBJ2-2; TRBD2 aligns across 7 bases. V gave up 8 bases and J gave up 6 bases; unmatched junction bases: 6. This CDR3 comprises 13 residues. Germline V gene lookup returns CDR1 ENHRY and CDR2 SYGVKD.